This entry lists 8 T cell receptor beta chains sequenced from one sample in a study of blood T cells in healthy people across ages. Next came a second PCR, run for about 7 to 12 cycles, which used a sample-barcoded 5' primer along with a J-beta primer mix. TCRdb called the 5' RACE reads again in MiXCR, with one record for every CDR3 protein. This table holds 1.5 million to 2 million distinct CDR3 sequences, around half found once. Sequences were obtained from blood. Receptor source: a woman between 40 and 50 years old in good health.

V and J are TRBV6-2 or TRBV6-3 and TRBJ2-2; the match to TRBD2 covers 7 bases. CDR3 length equals 15 residues. The germline V gene has CDR1 MNHEY and CDR2 SVGEGT. Trimming at V came to 7 bases and at J to 0 bases, leaving 5 bases not matched to a gene. The CDR3: CASNLGGPNTGELFF. The CDR3 DNA reads TGTGCCAGCAACCTGGGAGGGCCGAACACCGGGGAGCTGTTTTTT.

This sequence joins TRBV7-2 and TRBJ2-7, with 9 bases aligning to TRBD1. The J call may not be correct, given that the DNA end is closer to TRBJ2-5. The CDR3 consists of 15 residues. CDR1 is SGHTA and CDR2 is FQGNSA in the germline V gene. The CDR3 sequence: CASSLPNRGRRTQYF. As DNA, the CDR3 is TGTGCCAGCAGCTTACCTAACAGGGGGCGCAGGACCCAGTACTTC.

The V and J genes are TRBV20-1 and TRBJ1-2, with a possible D match to TRBD1 (5 bases). The germline V gene encodes CDR1 DFQATT and CDR2 SNEGSKA (reference sequence). The CDR3 has 16 amino acids. V was shortened by 4 bases and J by 4 bases, with 22 bases between the two germline ends. The DNA of the CDR3 is TGCAGTGCTAACCTCCTGACAACAGGTTACTTCTATGGCTACACCTTC. It specifies CSANLLTTGYFYGYTF.

Comments on this clonotype: An end of the junction differs from the germline gene, which may be a read error. This chain connects TRBV11-2 to TRBJ2-7; possibly TRBD1 for D (5 bases). CDR3 length equals 14 residues. Per the germline V gene, CDR1 is SGHAT and CDR2 is FQNNGV. In DNA form, the CDR3 reads TGTGTCAGCCCTCCCCGTACAGGCACCTACGAGCAGTACTTC. Translating gives CVSPPRTGTYEQYF.

This clonotype was seen only a few times. The rearrangement uses TRBV6-2 or TRBV6-3 and TRBJ2-1; D not resolved. Trimming removed 10 bases from V and 4 bases from J, with 23 bases in between. Germline CDR1 is MNHEY and CDR2 is SVGEGT. CDR3 length: 16 amino acids. The CDR3 reads CATPPRQGWEYNEQFF. The CDR3 nucleotides are TGTGCCACTCCCCCTAGGCAAGGTTGGGAATACAATGAGCAGTTCTTC.

The genes are TRBV4-2 and TRBJ2-5; TRBD2 aligns across 8 bases. Trimming removed 3 bases from V and 11 bases from J; junction bases left unmatched: 20. This CDR3 contains 17 residues. Per germline, CDR1 LGHNA and CDR2 YNFKEQ. Here the CDR3 reads CASSHGTRRFSYNEQYF. CDR3 nucleotide sequence: TGTGCCAGCAGCCACGGGACTAGGAGGTTCTCCTACAATGAGCAGTACTTC.

The rearrangement uses TRBV4-2 and TRBJ2-3; 15 nucleotides align to TRBD2. Germline CDR1 and CDR2: LGHNA and YNFKEQ. CDR3 length: 17 residues. Trimming took 0 bases from V and 6 from J; bases not matched to a gene: 4. In DNA form, the CDR3 reads TGTGCCAGCAGCCAAGAGGGGACTAGCGGGGGGCGGGATACGCAGTATTTT. It translates to CASSQEGTSGGRDTQYF.

The CDR3 nucleotides are TGCAGTGCTAGAGATTTCGCTAAATTCGGGACAGACCAAGAGACCCAGTACTTC. Translating it yields CSARDFAKFGTDQETQYF. V and J are TRBV20-1 and TRBJ2-5; 7 bases fit TRBD1. V was pared by 0 bases and J by 0 bases, with 13 bases of the junction left unmatched. CDR1 and CDR2 (germline): DFQATT, SNEGSKA (reference sequence). The CDR3 loop spans 18 amino acids.